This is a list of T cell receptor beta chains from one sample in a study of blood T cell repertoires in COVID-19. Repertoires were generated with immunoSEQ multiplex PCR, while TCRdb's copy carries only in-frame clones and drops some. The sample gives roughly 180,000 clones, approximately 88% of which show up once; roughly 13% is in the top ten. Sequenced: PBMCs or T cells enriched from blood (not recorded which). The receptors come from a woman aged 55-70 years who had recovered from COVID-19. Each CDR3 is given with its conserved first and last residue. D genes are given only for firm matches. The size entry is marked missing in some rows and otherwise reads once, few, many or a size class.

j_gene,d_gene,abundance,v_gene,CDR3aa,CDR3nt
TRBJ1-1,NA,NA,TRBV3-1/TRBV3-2,CASSRSRGNTEAFF,TGTGCCAGCAGCCGAAGCAGGGGGAACACTGAAGCTTTCTTT
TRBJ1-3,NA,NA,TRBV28,CASSSVNTIYF,TGTGCCAGCAGTTCCGTAAACACCATATATTTT
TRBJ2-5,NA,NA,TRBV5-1,CASNPQGGRETQYF,TGCGCCAGTAACCCGCAGGGTGGTAGGGAGACCCAGTACTTC
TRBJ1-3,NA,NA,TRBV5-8,CASSLGFPRF,TGTGCCAGCAGCTTGGGTTTTCCGCGGTTT
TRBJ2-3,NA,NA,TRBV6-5,CASRVGWETDTQYF,TGTGCCAGCAGAGTAGGTTGGGAGACAGATACGCAGTATTTT
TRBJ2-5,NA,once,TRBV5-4,CASSPREQGQETQYF,TGTGCCAGCAGCCCCAGGGAACAGGGACAAGAGACCCAGTACTTC
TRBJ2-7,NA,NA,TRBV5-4,CASRILGQTMTYEQYF,TGTGCCAGCAGGATACTCGGACAGACGATGACCTACGAGCAGTACTTC
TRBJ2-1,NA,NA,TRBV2,CASGGTPNEQFF,TGTGCCAGCGGGGGGACGCCTAATGAGCAGTTCTTC
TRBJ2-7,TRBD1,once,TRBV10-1,CASSDSFRETGAGNSYEQYF,TGCGCCAGCAGTGATTCTTTCCGGGAGACAGGGGCAGGCAACTCCTACGAGCAGTACTTC
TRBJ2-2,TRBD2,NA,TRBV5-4,CASRTSEDGELFF,TGTGCCAGCAGGACTAGCGAGGACGGGGAGCTGTTTTTT
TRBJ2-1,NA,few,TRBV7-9,CASSLTLGDYNEQFF,TGTGCCAGCAGCTTAACCCTCGGGGATTACAATGAGCAGTTCTTC
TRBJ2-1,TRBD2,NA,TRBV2,CASSGGLAVFNEQFF,TGTGCCAGCAGCGGTGGACTAGCGGTCTTCAATGAGCAGTTCTTC
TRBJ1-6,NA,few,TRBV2,CASSEDRYNSPLHF,TGTGCCAGCAGTGAAGATCGCTATAATTCACCCCTCCACTTT
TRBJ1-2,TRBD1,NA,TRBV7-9,CASSSRQGPLLTNYGYTF,TGTGCCAGCAGCTCCAGACAGGGACCTCTACTAACTAACTATGGCTACACCTTC
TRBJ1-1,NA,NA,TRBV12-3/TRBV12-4,CASSLRPGRGAFF,TGTGCCAGCAGTTTACGGCCAGGGAGGGGAGCTTTCTTT
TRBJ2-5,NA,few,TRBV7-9,CASSPSQGPQETQYF,TGTGCCAGCAGCCCCTCTCAGGGCCCACAAGAGACCCAGTACTTC
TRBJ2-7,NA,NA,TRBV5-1,CASSLVGQGGTSGSPEQYF,TGCGCCAGCAGCTTGGTTGGACAGGGGGGAACTAGCGGGAGTCCCGAGCAGTACTTC
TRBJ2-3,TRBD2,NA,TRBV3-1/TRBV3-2,CASSQVWGTGRALLDTQYF,TGTGCCAGCAGCCAAGTATGGGGGACCGGGAGGGCCCTCTTAGATACGCAGTATTTT
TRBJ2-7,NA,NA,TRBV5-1,CASSSLQGFGYEQYF,TGCGCCAGCAGCTCCTTACAGGGTTTCGGGTACGAGCAGTACTTC
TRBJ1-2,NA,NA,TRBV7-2,CASSLATGGYGYTF,TGTGCCAGCAGCTTGGCGACAGGCGGGTATGGCTACACCTTC
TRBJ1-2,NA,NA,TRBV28,CASSLIFGTGDGYTF,TGTGCCAGCAGTTTAATATTCGGGACGGGGGATGGCTACACCTTC
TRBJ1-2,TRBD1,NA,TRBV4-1,CASSPLQGAKNYGYTF,TGCGCCAGCAGCCCTCTTCAGGGGGCAAAGAACTATGGCTACACCTTC
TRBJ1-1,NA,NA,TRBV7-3,CASSTDSLNTEAFF,TGTGCCAGCAGCACGGACAGCTTGAACACTGAAGCTTTCTTT
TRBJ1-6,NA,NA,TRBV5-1,CASSWGGQPAYSPLHF,TGCGCCAGCAGCTGGGGGGGACAACCTGCGTATTCACCCCTCCACTTT
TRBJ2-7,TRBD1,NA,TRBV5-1,CASSSNRDRGIYEQYF,TGCGCCAGCAGCTCCAACCGGGACAGGGGCATCTACGAGCAGTACTTC
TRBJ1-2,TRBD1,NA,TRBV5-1,CASSLGTGGNYGYTF,TGCGCCAGCAGCTTGGGGACAGGGGGCAATTATGGCTACACCTTC
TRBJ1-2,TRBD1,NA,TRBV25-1,CASSWTGAGNYGYTF,TGTGCCAGCAGCTGGACAGGGGCGGGTAACTATGGCTACACCTTC
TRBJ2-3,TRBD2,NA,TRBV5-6,CASSLVAGTTSSTDTQYF,TGTGCCAGCAGCTTGGTAGCCGGGACTACGTCTAGCACAGATACGCAGTATTTT
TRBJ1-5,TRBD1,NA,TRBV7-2,CASSWGTASNQPQHF,TGTGCCAGCAGCTGGGGGACAGCTAGCAATCAGCCCCAGCATTTT
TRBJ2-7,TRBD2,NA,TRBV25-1,CASSLVAGPMEQYF,TGTGCCAGCAGTCTCGTAGCGGGGCCCATGGAGCAGTACTTC
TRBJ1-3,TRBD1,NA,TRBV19,CASTLDRGGNTIYF,TGTGCCAGTACCCTCGACAGGGGTGGAAACACCATATATTTT
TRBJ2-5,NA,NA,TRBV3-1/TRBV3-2,CASSQDPGGQETQYF,TGTGCCAGCAGCCAGGACCCCGGGGGACAAGAGACCCAGTACTTC
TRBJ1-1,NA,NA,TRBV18,CASSPPERVSTEAFF,TGTGCCAGCTCACCACCGGAACGGGTTAGCACTGAAGCTTTCTTT
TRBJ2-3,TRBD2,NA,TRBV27,CASSPLWASGSQGGTDTQYF,TGTGCCAGCAGCCCACTTTGGGCTAGCGGGAGTCAAGGGGGCACAGATACGCAGTATTTT
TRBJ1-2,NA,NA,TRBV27,CASSLTARTWISGYTF,TGTGCCAGCAGTTTAACAGCCCGGACTTGGATCAGTGGCTACACCTTC
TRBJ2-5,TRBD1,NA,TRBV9,CASSASGTGKETQYF,TGCGCCAGCAGCGCCTCCGGGACAGGGAAAGAGACCCAGTACTTC
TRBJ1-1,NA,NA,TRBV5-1,CASSLSGGTLKAEAFF,TGCGCCAGCAGCTTGTCGGGGGGAACCCTTAAGGCTGAAGCTTTCTTT
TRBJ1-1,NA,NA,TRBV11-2,CASSPARASTEAFF,TGTGCCAGCAGCCCAGCCAGGGCGAGCACTGAAGCTTTCTTT
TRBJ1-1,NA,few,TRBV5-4,CASTGGAGLMNTEAFF,TGTGCCAGCACCGGGGGGGCTGGGCTCATGAACACTGAAGCTTTCTTT
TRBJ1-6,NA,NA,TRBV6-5,CATILGTLNSPLHF,TGTGCCACCATCCTCGGGACATTAAATTCACCCCTCCACTTT